The rows below give T cell receptor beta chains drawn from one sample of a study of control samples from healthy donors and cancer patients. Data came from immunoSEQ multiplex PCR; TCRdb stores just in-frame clones and leaves some out. The top ten hold around 6.4% of the sample, which has a few hundred thousand clones, about nine tenths seen once. Material for sequencing was PBMCs. All receptors derive from a man in his forties with head and neck cancer. Each CDR3 is given with its conserved first and last residue. The D gene is left open where the match is weak. Some rows have no size entry. The others give once, few or many, or a class for an expanded clone.

v_call	clone_size	j_call	d_call	cdr3_aa	cdr3_nt
TRBV15	-	TRBJ2-7	-	CATSADRGPYEQYF	TGTGCCACCAGCGCCGATCGGGGACCCTACGAGCAGTACTTC
TRBV18	-	TRBJ2-7	TRBD1	CASSRQGEQYF	TGTGCCAGCTCACGACAGGGCGAGCAGTACTTC
TRBV2	-	TRBJ2-5	-	CASSEGTYQETQYF	TGTGCCAGCAGTGAGGGGACGTACCAAGAGACCCAGTACTTC
TRBV7-9	few	TRBJ2-3	-	CASSPPGISTDTQYF	TGTGCCAGCAGCCCTCCGGGGATAAGCACAGATACGCAGTATTTT
TRBV21-1	-	TRBJ2-2	-	CASSLGDRDTGELFF	TGTGCCAGCAGCCTGGGGGACAGGGACACCGGGGAGCTGTTTTTT
TRBV7-2	-	TRBJ1-2	-	CASSFTGTARGYTF	TGTGCCAGCAGCTTTACAGGAACTGCGAGGGGCTACACCTTC
TRBV6-6	once	TRBJ2-3	TRBD2	CASSRGLAGGFTDTQYF	TGTGCCAGCAGTCGAGGACTAGCGGGGGGTTTCACAGATACGCAGTATTTT
TRBV10-1	-	TRBJ2-2	-	CASSESQGITGELFF	TGCGCCAGCAGTGAGTCGCAGGGGATCACCGGGGAGCTGTTTTTT
TRBV28	-	TRBJ1-5	-	CASSFTTGSNQPQHF	TGTGCCAGCAGTTTTACCACGGGAAGCAATCAGCCCCAGCATTTT
TRBV19	once	TRBJ2-3	TRBD1	CASSIPHGGRGQSDTQYF	TGTGCCAGTAGTATACCCCACGGCGGCAGGGGGCAATCAGATACGCAGTATTTT
TRBV27	-	TRBJ2-7	-	CASWDTLSYEQYF	TGTGCCAGCTGGGACACGCTGAGTTACGAGCAGTACTTC
TRBV4-2	-	TRBJ2-5	TRBD2	CASSQPSGTSGGPQETQYF	TGTGCCAGCAGCCAACCCTCCGGGACTAGCGGGGGGCCCCAAGAGACCCAGTACTTC
TRBV7-2	-	TRBJ1-5	-	CASSLPREQPQHF	TGTGCCAGCAGCTTACCGCGTGAGCAGCCCCAGCATTTT
TRBV5-6	-	TRBJ1-1	-	CASSRDLGGTEAFF	TGTGCCAGCAGCCGCGACCTAGGGGGCACTGAAGCTTTCTTT
TRBV6-5	-	TRBJ2-5	TRBD2	CASSSRLAGGETQYF	TGTGCCAGCAGTTCTAGACTAGCGGGAGGAGAGACCCAGTACTTC
TRBV29-1	few	TRBJ1-2	-	CSVVYVTGVFYGYTF	TGCAGCGTTGTGTACGTGACAGGAGTCTTCTATGGCTACACCTTC
TRBV15	-	TRBJ2-1	-	CATSRGGGLYNEQFF	TGTGCCACCAGCAGAGGAGGGGGGCTCTACAATGAGCAGTTCTTC
TRBV19	-	TRBJ1-5	-	CASSVRETGPQHF	TGTGCCAGTAGTGTAAGGGAAACGGGGCCCCAGCATTTT
TRBV6-5	-	TRBJ1-1	TRBD1	CASSYSGQAEAFF	TGTGCCAGCAGTTACTCCGGACAGGCTGAAGCTTTCTTT
TRBV6-2/TRBV6-3	few	TRBJ2-2	-	CASSYSNRTPLNTGELFF	TGTGCCAGCAGTTACTCGAATAGGACACCCCTGAACACCGGGGAGCTGTTTTTT
TRBV3-1/TRBV3-2	-	TRBJ2-1	-	CASSQMVSSPTEQFF	TGTGCCAGCAGCCAAATGGTCTCTTCTCCCACTGAGCAGTTCTTC
TRBV5-1	-	TRBJ2-1	TRBD2	CASNGLAGGNEQFF	TGCGCCAGCAATGGACTAGCGGGAGGGAATGAGCAGTTCTTC
TRBV15	-	TRBJ2-3	TRBD2	CATIRGGRSTDTQYF	TGTGCCACCATCCGGGGAGGGCGGAGCACAGATACGCAGTATTTT
TRBV29-1	-	TRBJ2-2	-	CSAKRDFANTGELFF	TGCAGCGCCAAAAGGGACTTTGCGAACACCGGGGAGCTGTTTTTT
TRBV2	-	TRBJ1-5	-	CASSEGWQPQHF	TGTGCCAGCAGTGAAGGTTGGCAGCCCCAGCATTTT
TRBV19	-	TRBJ2-2	-	CASSPLGGLNTGELFF	TGTGCCAGTAGTCCCCTCGGCGGACTGAACACCGGGGAGCTGTTTTTT
TRBV28	-	TRBJ1-2	-	CASSLGHSGLFYGYTF	TGTGCCAGCAGTTTGGGACACAGTGGGCTCTTCTATGGCTACACCTTC
TRBV5-1	-	TRBJ1-1	TRBD1	CASSLTGGRNTEAFF	TGCGCCAGCAGCTTGACAGGGGGAAGAAACACTGAAGCTTTCTTT
TRBV5-5	once	TRBJ1-1	-	CASSLDWGATEAFF	TGTGCCAGCAGCTTGGACTGGGGCGCCACTGAAGCTTTCTTT
TRBV3-1/TRBV3-2	-	TRBJ2-7	-	CASSWDPSSYEQYF	TGTGCCAGCAGCTGGGACCCGAGCTCCTACGAGCAGTACTTC
TRBV3-1/TRBV3-2	once	TRBJ1-6	TRBD1	CASSPRQGGNHNSPLHF	TGTGCCAGCAGCCCCAGACAGGGAGGGAATCATAATTCACCCCTCCACTTT
TRBV7-9	-	TRBJ2-3	-	CASSLASTLRTDTQYF	TGTGCCAGCAGCTTAGCCAGCACGTTACGCACAGATACGCAGTATTTT
TRBV28	-	TRBJ1-2	-	CASRPPGGPYGYTF	TGTGCCAGCAGGCCGCCGGGGGGTCCCTATGGCTACACCTTC
TRBV4-3	-	TRBJ1-3	-	CASSQGGIGNTIYF	TGCGCCAGCAGCCAGGGGGGGATTGGAAACACCATATATTTT
TRBV13	-	TRBJ2-7	-	CASSLRMSLRGETYEQYF	TGTGCCAGCAGCTTAAGAATGAGCTTGAGGGGGGAGACCTACGAGCAGTACTTC
TRBV9	-	TRBJ1-5	-	CASSVVFRNIDNQPQHF	TGTGCCAGCAGCGTAGTGTTCAGGAATATAGACAATCAGCCCCAGCATTTT
TRBV28	-	TRBJ2-7	-	CASGAGLYEQYF	TGTGCCAGTGGCGCAGGTCTCTACGAGCAGTACTTC
TRBV29-1	-	TRBJ2-7	-	CSAGPGAYEQYF	TGCAGCGCAGGGCCCGGAGCCTACGAGCAGTACTTC
TRBV4-2	-	TRBJ1-1	-	CASSPRGTDEAFF	TGTGCCAGCAGCCCCAGGGGAACTGATGAAGCTTTCTTT
TRBV18	-	TRBJ2-1	-	CASSPTNEQFF	TGTGCCAGCTCACCCACGAATGAGCAGTTCTTC
TRBV11-2	-	TRBJ1-1	-	CASSLNRNTEAFF	TGTGCCAGCAGCTTAAATCGGAACACTGAAGCTTTCTTT
TRBV9	-	TRBJ2-1	-	CASSVSGWEQFF	TGTGCCAGCAGCGTATCAGGGTGGGAGCAGTTCTTC
TRBV7-3	-	TRBJ2-5	TRBD2	CASSSSGGAAETQYF	TGTGCCAGCAGCAGTAGCGGGGGGGCCGCAGAGACCCAGTACTTC
TRBV9	-	TRBJ1-1	-	CASSVAGAGNPAFF	TGTGCCAGCAGCGTAGCTGGGGCAGGAAATCCCGCTTTCTTT
TRBV28	once	TRBJ1-4	-	CASSSLDSRNEKLFF	TGTGCCAGCAGCTCGTTGGACAGTAGGAATGAAAAACTGTTTTTT
TRBV30	-	TRBJ2-5	-	CAWTDQETQYF	TGTGCCTGGACAGATCAAGAGACCCAGTACTTC
TRBV11-3	-	TRBJ2-7	-	CASSPGGENIYEQYF	TGTGCCAGCAGCCCCGGCGGGGAGAACATCTACGAGCAGTACTTC
TRBV3-1/TRBV3-2	few	TRBJ1-6	-	CASSQGGDPYNSPLHF	TGTGCCAGCAGCCAAGGCGGGGACCCCTATAATTCACCCCTCCACTTT
TRBV27	-	TRBJ1-1	-	CASSLLGAGTEAFF	TGTGCCAGCAGTTTGTTGGGGGCTGGCACTGAAGCTTTCTTT
TRBV7-2	-	TRBJ1-2	TRBD1	CASSLDSGGGYTF	TGTGCCAGCAGCTTAGATTCAGGGGGTGGCTACACCTTC
TRBV10-3	-	TRBJ1-3	-	CAISAGLDISGNTIYF	TGTGCCATCAGTGCTGGGCTCGACATCTCTGGAAACACCATATATTTT
TRBV19	-	TRBJ2-3	TRBD2	CASSLSAGGNVDTQYF	TGTGCCAGTAGTCTTTCCGCGGGGGGGAATGTAGATACGCAGTATTTT
TRBV7-9	-	TRBJ1-1	-	CASRNENTEAFF	TGTGCCAGCAGAAACGAGAACACTGAAGCTTTCTTT
TRBV29-1	-	TRBJ2-7	-	CSVLIGLARYEQYF	TGCAGCGTGCTGATTGGACTCGCAAGGTACGAGCAGTACTTC
TRBV2	-	TRBJ1-1	-	CASSFVAFGRMNTEAFF	TGTGCCAGCAGTTTTGTAGCTTTCGGGAGAATGAACACTGAAGCTTTCTTT